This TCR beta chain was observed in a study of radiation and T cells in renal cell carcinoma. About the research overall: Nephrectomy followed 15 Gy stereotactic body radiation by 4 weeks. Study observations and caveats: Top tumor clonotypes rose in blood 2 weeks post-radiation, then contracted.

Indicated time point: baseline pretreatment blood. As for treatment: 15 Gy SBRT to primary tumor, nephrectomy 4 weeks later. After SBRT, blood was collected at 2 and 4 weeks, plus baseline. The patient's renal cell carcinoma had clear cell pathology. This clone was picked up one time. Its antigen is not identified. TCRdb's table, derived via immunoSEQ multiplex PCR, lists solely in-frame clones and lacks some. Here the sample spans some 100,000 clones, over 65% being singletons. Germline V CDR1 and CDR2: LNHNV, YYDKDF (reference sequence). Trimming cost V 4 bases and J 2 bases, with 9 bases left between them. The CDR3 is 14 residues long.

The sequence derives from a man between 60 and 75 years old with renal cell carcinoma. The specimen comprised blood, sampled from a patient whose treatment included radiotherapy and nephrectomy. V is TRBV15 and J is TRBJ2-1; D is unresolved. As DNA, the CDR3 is TGTGCCACCAGCATCCGGGTGGCCTACAATGAGCAGTTCTTC. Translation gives CATSIRVAYNEQFF.